This passage covers 17 T cell receptor beta chains from one sample sequenced in a study of cytomegalovirus exposure and HLA in healthy donors. Method: immunoSEQ multiplex PCR; TCRdb's copy keeps in-frame clones and lacks some. The table has about 130,000 clones, approximately 90% seen once. Source material: PBMCs. Receptor source: a woman aged 25 to 39 in good health and CMV-seropositive.

The chain uses TRBV27 and TRBJ1-2; 8 bases match TRBD1. Germline values: CDR1 MNHEY, CDR2 SMNVEV (reference sequence). The length of the CDR3 is 17 residues. Trimming took 6 bases from V and 1 from J; bases not matched to a gene: 13. DNA for the CDR3: TGTGCCAGCAGGAACCTCCGGGACAGGCTTTTTAACTATGGCTACACCTTC. Protein sequence: CASRNLRDRLFNYGYTF.

The CDR3 DNA follows: TGTGCCAGCAGCGCTTCATCGGGGACAGATACGCAGTATTTT. Translation: CASSASSGTDTQYF. The J gene is TRBJ2-3, the V gene TRBV11-2, with D possibly TRBD2 on 5 matching bases. CDR1 SGHAT and CDR2 FQNNGV come from the germline V gene. This CDR3 comprises 14 residues. V was clipped by 5 bases and J by 3 bases, with 12 bases between them. The variable domain in full, completed from reference TRBV11-2 and TRBJ2-3, reads EAGVAQSPRYKIIEKRQSVAFWCNPISGHATLYWYQQILGQGPKLLIQFQNNGVVDDSQLPKDRFSAERLKGVDSTLKIQPAKLEDSAVYLCASSASSGTDTQYFGPGTRLTVL.

Regarding this clone: Other nucleotide sequences from this sample produce the same CDR3. J is TRBJ2-7 and V is TRBV27; the D gene is possibly TRBD2 (5 bases). This CDR3 is built from 13 residues. From germline, CDR1 is MNHEY and CDR2 SMNVEV (reference sequence). V was clipped by 3 bases and J by 3 bases, with 9 bases between them. CDR3 coding DNA: TGTGCCAGCAGTTTTGGCCGGGGCTACGAGCAGTACTTC. As protein: CASSFGRGYEQYF.

The chain uses TRBV28 and TRBJ1-1; no reliable D call. The V gene's germline CDR1 is MDHEN and CDR2 SYDVKM. V shed 6 bases and J shed 2 bases, with 10 bases lying between them. The CDR3 runs to 13 residues. For the CDR3, the DNA is TGTGCCAGCAGGTCCGCGCAAAACACTGAAGCTTTCTTT. Translating it yields CASRSAQNTEAFF.

V is TRBV9 and J is TRBJ1-2; 7 bases are shared with TRBD1. This CDR3 has 13 amino acids. V lost 4 bases, J lost 10 bases, and 10 bases stayed unmatched. The germline CDR1 and CDR2 sequences are SGDLS and YYNGEE. The CDR3 spells CASSSTGTANYTF. In DNA form, the CDR3 reads TGTGCCAGCAGCAGTACCGGGACAGCAAACTACACCTTC.

The chain carries TRBV10-3 and TRBJ2-1; 10 bases line up with TRBD2. This CDR3 has 14 amino acids. The J segment lost 9 bases and the V segment lost 6 bases, leaving 8 bases of the junction unmatched. In germline, CDR1 is ENHRY, CDR2 SYGVKD. Here the CDR3 reads CAISRTVAGGEQFF. CDR3 nucleotides: TGTGCCATCAGCAGGACGGTAGCGGGAGGTGAGCAGTTCTTC.

V gene TRBV7-3 combines with J gene TRBJ2-3, with D possibly TRBD1 on 5 matching bases. This CDR3 contains 15 residues. V lost 2 bases and J lost 1, with 10 bases in between. Looked up from germline, CDR1 is SGHTA and CDR2 is FQGTGA. CDR3 DNA sequence: TGTGCCAGCAGCTTAGGCAGGGAACGCACAGATACGCAGTATTTT. As protein: CASSLGRERTDTQYF.

This rearrangement joins TRBV28 to TRBJ1-5, with D unclear. Between the trimmed V and J ends, which lost 5 bases and 7 bases, there was a span of 12 bases. The V gene's germline CDR1 is MDHEN and CDR2 SYDVKM. CDR3 length: 13 residues. DNA of the CDR3: TGTGCCAGCAGTACCCCCCCGAGCCAGCCCCAGCATTTT. Protein sequence: CASSTPPSQPQHF.

The chain is built from TRBV13 and TRBJ1-2; D remains ambiguous. V lost 6 bases and J 2 bases, leaving 16 bases between the germline ends. The CDR3 has 15 amino acids. Per germline, CDR1 PRHDT and CDR2 FYEKMQ (reference sequence). The CDR3: CASRLPGRGNYGYTF. The CDR3 DNA sequence: TGTGCCAGCAGGCTCCCGGGTCGAGGGAACTATGGCTACACCTTC.

The chain combines TRBV27 with TRBJ2-4, with D hard to call. Per germline, CDR1 MNHEY and CDR2 SMNVEV (reference sequence). The V end lost 8 bases, the J end lost 0 bases, and 14 bases lay between the germline ends. This CDR3 region has 15 residues. DNA for the CDR3: TGTGCCAGCCCTTCCTTGTGTCTAGCCAAAAACATTCAGTACTTC. Its translation is CASPSLCLAKNIQYF.

The gene calls are TRBV28 and TRBJ2-3; D is unresolved. This CDR3 region has 14 residues. Germline lookup yields CDR1 MDHEN and CDR2 SYDVKM. V lost 8 bases to trimming and J lost 2 bases, with 14 bases between them. The DNA for the CDR3 is TGTGCCAGCGCCACGGTAGCTGACACAGATACGCAGTATTTT. It translates to CASATVADTDTQYF.

The chain uses TRBV5-8 and TRBJ2-7, with a possible D match to TRBD2 (5 bases). Germline V lookup: CDR1 SGHTS, CDR2 YDEGEE. V gave up 4 bases and J gave up 3 bases, with 14 bases separating them. This CDR3 spans 14 amino acids. The CDR3 DNA reads TGTGCCAGCAGCGGTACCGGGATGCACTACGAGCAGTACTTC. Translation: CASSGTGMHYEQYF.

This clone was seen a single time. The chain links TRBV5-8 to TRBJ2-1, with 9 nucleotides matching TRBD2. Germline assignment: CDR1 SGHTS and CDR2 YDEGEE. The V segment lost 4 bases and the J segment 6 bases; nucleotides outside the gene matches: 8. The CDR3 length is 15 residues. The CDR3 bases are TGTGCCAGCAGCCCTTGGAGCGGGGGGTTCAATGAGCAGTTCTTC. This translates into CASSPWSGGFNEQFF.

The gene calls are TRBV2 and TRBJ2-1; 8 bases fit TRBD1. CDR1 is SNHLY and CDR2 is FYNNEI in the germline V gene. Unmatched junction bases numbered 7, after V lost 7 bases and J lost 5 bases. The CDR3 is made up of 14 amino acids. CDR3 sequence: CASKEQTGDNEQFF. The CDR3 nucleotides read TGTGCCAGCAAGGAGCAGACAGGGGACAATGAGCAGTTCTTC.

The rearrangement joins TRBV7-9 to TRBJ1-6; possibly TRBD1 for D (6 bases). The CDR3 has 14 residues. CDR1 is SEHNR and CDR2 is FQNEAQ in the germline V gene (reference sequence). The germline V and J ends were trimmed by 5 bases and 6 bases, with 11 bases remaining between them. The CDR3 DNA reads as TGTGCCAGCAGCATCTACAGGGCTAATTCACCCCTCCACTTT. Translation gives CASSIYRANSPLHF.

This chain connects TRBV19 to TRBJ1-1, with a tentative D call TRBD1 (5 bases). Trimming cost V 1 base and J 0 bases, with 9 bases left between them. CDR3 length: 15 residues. Germline V gene sequence: CDR1 LNHDA, CDR2 SQIVND (reference sequence). DNA for the CDR3: TGTGCCAGTAGTATAGGAGGGACTCTGAACACTGAAGCTTTCTTT. Protein sequence: CASSIGGTLNTEAFF. Looking up the rest from reference TRBV19 and TRBJ1-1 gives the full variable domain: DGGITQSPKYLFRKEGQNVTLSCEQNLNHDAMYWYRQDPGQGLRLIYYSQIVNDFQKGDIAEGYSVSREKKESFPLTVTSAQKNPTAFYLCASSIGGTLNTEAFFGQGTRLTVV.

The chain employs TRBV29-1 and TRBJ2-3, with 10 nucleotides matching TRBD2. The CDR3 extends over 13 amino acids. Per the germline V gene, CDR1 is SQVTM and CDR2 is ANQGSEA. Unmatched junction bases numbered 4, after V lost 7 bases and J lost 3 bases. The CDR3 here is CSASSGSTDTQYF. The CDR3 region has the DNA TGCAGCGCCTCTAGCGGGAGTACAGATACGCAGTATTTT.